The 12 T cell receptor beta chains below all came from one sample that was sequenced in a study of blood T cell repertoires in COVID-19. Produced via immunoSEQ multiplex PCR; TCRdb's table is partial and in-frame only. The repertoire holds 100,000 to 150,000 clones, over 75% seen once, with about a sixth in the top ten. Sequenced sample: peripheral blood. Every receptor here comes from a young man with COVID-19, enrolled during active disease.

J is TRBJ2-3 and V is TRBV12-2; the listed D gene, TRBD2, was not tested against the DNA. TRBV12-2 is tagged as a pseudogene. This CDR3 has 13 residues. CDR3 DNA sequence: TGTGCAAGTCGCCCGGCGGGCTCAGATACGCAGTATTTT. Its protein is CASRPAGSDTQYF.

V is TRBV7-9 and J is TRBJ2-5; 9 bases map to TRBD1. CDR3 length equals 16 residues. Germline V gives CDR1 SEHNR, CDR2 FQNEAQ (reference sequence). V lost 5 bases, J lost 0 bases, and 7 bases stayed unmatched. The CDR3 DNA follows: TGTGCCAGCAGCAGAGGACAGGGGTCGTACCAAGAGACCCAGTACTTC. Residues: CASSRGQGSYQETQYF.

This clone was counted only a few times. The rearrangement uses TRBV30 and TRBJ2-2; perhaps TRBD1 as D (5 bases). Germline-derived CDR1 and CDR2 are GTSNPN and SVGIG (reference sequence). The CDR3 loop spans 16 amino acids. V was trimmed by 0 bases and J by 6 bases, leaving 17 bases between them. The CDR3: CAWSVMPDTGAGELFF. CDR3 nucleotide sequence: TGTGCCTGGAGTGTAATGCCGGACACGGGCGCCGGGGAGCTGTTTTTT.

The gene calls are TRBV5-5 and TRBJ1-3; tentative D call: TRBD1 (5 bases). This CDR3 spans 15 amino acids. V was trimmed by 1 base and J by 0 bases, leaving 8 bases between them. Germline loops: CDR1 SGHKS, CDR2 YYEKEE (reference sequence). The CDR3 bases are TGTGCCAGCAGCTTGTCCGACAGCTCTGGAAACACCATATATTTT. As protein: CASSLSDSSGNTIYF.

The V and J genes are TRBV5-1 and TRBJ2-2, with D tentatively TRBD1 or TRBD2 (5 bases each). The CDR3 loop spans 18 amino acids. Germline V gives CDR1 SGHRS, CDR2 YFSETQ. Trimming removed 4 bases from V and 6 bases from J, with 25 bases in between. The CDR3 DNA is TGCGCCAGCAGCCTGGGGACGAGGGTTGTCCTCACCCCCGGGGAGCTGTTTTTT. Translation: CASSLGTRVVLTPGELFF.

V usage is TRBV5-1 and J usage is TRBJ2-5, with 12 positions matching TRBD2. Per germline, CDR1 SGHRS and CDR2 YFSETQ. The CDR3 has 16 residues. V shed 4 bases, J shed 5 bases, and the junction held 9 bases outside the gene matches. This CDR3 is CASSVTSGGIYETQYF. The CDR3 DNA sequence: TGCGCCAGCAGCGTTACTAGCGGGGGGATTTACGAGACCCAGTACTTC.

J is TRBJ2-2 and V is TRBV4-1; D is perhaps TRBD2 (6 bases). Deletions cut 2 bases from V and 4 bases from J, with 14 bases between. Germline V gene data show CDR1 as MGHRA and CDR2 as YSYEKL. The CDR3 spans 16 residues. CDR3 nucleotides: TGCGCCAGCAGCCAATATCCGGGAGCCAGCACCGGGGAGCTGTTTTTT. Protein sequence: CASSQYPGASTGELFF.

This sequence joins TRBV10-3 and TRBJ1-5, with a possible D match to TRBD1 (6 bases). Looked up from germline, CDR1 is ENHRY and CDR2 is SYGVKD. The V gene lost 3 bases and the J gene lost 4 bases, with 7 bases spanning the gap. The CDR3 is made up of 13 amino acids. The CDR3 reads CAISEQGNQPQHF. The CDR3 nucleotides read TGTGCCATCAGTGAACAGGGAAATCAGCCCCAGCATTTT.

This chain uses TRBV19 with TRBJ2-7; TRBD2 aligns across 7 bases. The CDR3 has 15 amino acids. Trimming took 4 bases from V and 6 from J; bases not matched to a gene: 12. Germline V CDR1 and CDR2: LNHDA, SQIVND (reference sequence). The CDR3: CASSRGGLESSEQYF. In nucleotides, the CDR3 is TGTGCCAGTAGTAGGGGTGGACTAGAGTCATCCGAGCAGTACTTC.

The V gene is TRBV30, the J gene TRBJ2-4; D may be TRBD2 (5 bases). The germline gives CDR1 GTSNPN, CDR2 SVGIG (reference sequence). With 4 bases removed from V and 6 bases from J, the gap between germline ends came to 10 bases. The CDR3 is 12 amino acids. CDR3 in amino acids: CAWKGSGNIQYF. CDR3 nucleotides: TGTGCCTGGAAAGGAAGCGGAAACATTCAGTACTTC.

The rearrangement uses TRBV6-1 and TRBJ1-3; D gene unclear. Trimming took off 0 bases at V and 0 bases at J, with 9 bases between the two ends. Germline CDR1 and CDR2: MNHNS and SASEGT. This CDR3 contains 16 residues. CDR3 region: CASSEALRSSGNTIYF. For the CDR3, the DNA is TGTGCCAGCAGTGAAGCGCTTCGGAGCTCTGGAAACACCATATATTTT.

V usage is TRBV10-3 and J usage is TRBJ2-7, with TRBD1 identical over 8 bases. CDR3 size: 15 residues. Germline V gives CDR1 ENHRY, CDR2 SYGVKD. The junction had 12 bases not matched to a gene; V was cut back by 4 bases and J by 7 bases. CDR3 sequence reads: CAISGAGQGKWEQYF. CDR3 nucleotides: TGTGCCATCAGTGGGGCCGGACAGGGAAAATGGGAGCAGTACTTC.